The rows below give T cell receptor beta chains drawn from one sample of a study of identical twins. In TCRdb, the 5' RACE reads were re-called with MiXCR into one record per CDR3 protein. Found here are about 330,000 distinct CDR3 sequences, roughly an eighth of them singletons; the top ten hold just over 7%. These data also formed part of another study, on yellow fever vaccine responses in identical twins.

The sequencing input was CD8+ T cells sorted from blood. The receptors shown here come from a woman aged 18 to 35 in good health. Each CDR3 is given with its conserved first and last residue. Fields, in order: clone size, V gene, D gene, J gene, CDR3 DNA, CDR3 protein. A D gene is named only where the DNA matches it firmly. Clone size, where shown, is once, few, many, or a class for clones that have expanded.

size: NA; V: TRBV6-2/TRBV6-3; D: NA; J: TRBJ2-3; DNA: TGTGCCAGCAGTTTACCGGGGACTAGCACAGATACGCAGTATTTT; CDR3: CASSLPGTSTDTQYF
size: NA; V: TRBV3-1; D: NA; J: TRBJ2-1; DNA: TGTGCCAGCAGCCAAGATTTAGGACTATACAATGAGCAGTTCTTC; CDR3: CASSQDLGLYNEQFF
size: few; V: TRBV28; D: NA; J: TRBJ2-2; DNA: TGTGCCAGCAGTACACAATACACCCCTCGAGCTGGGGTGGATAGGGGGGAGCTGTTTTTT; CDR3: CASSTQYTPRAGVDRGELFF
size: few; V: TRBV7-9; D: NA; J: TRBJ2-7; DNA: TGTGCCAGCAGTTCCTTGGGCGGGGCCTCATACGAGCAGTACTTC; CDR3: CASSSLGGASYEQYF
size: NA; V: TRBV2; D: TRBD2; J: TRBJ2-3; DNA: TGTGCCAGCTTCTGGTCCCCGGGACTAGCGGGAGGATCGGATACGCAGTATTTT; CDR3: CASFWSPGLAGGSDTQYF
size: NA; V: TRBV20-1; D: TRBD2; J: TRBJ2-1; DNA: TGCAGTGCTGGGGGTAGCGGGAGGGCCGAGTACAATGAGCAGTTCTTC; CDR3: CSAGGSGRAEYNEQFF
size: few; V: TRBV27; D: TRBD1; J: TRBJ1-6; DNA: TGTGCCAGTAGACAGGGGGCTCGATCACCCCTCCACTTT; CDR3: CASRQGARSPLHF
size: many; V: TRBV7-8; D: TRBD1; J: TRBJ1-6; DNA: TGTGCCAGCAGCTCCCGGAGGGGGCCCGGATCAGATTCACCCCTCCACTTT; CDR3: CASSSRRGPGSDSPLHF
size: NA; V: TRBV11-2; D: NA; J: TRBJ2-7; DNA: TGTGCCAGCAGCTTAGAGACTAGTCTTACACGCCTATCCTACGAGCAGTACTTC; CDR3: CASSLETSLTRLSYEQYF
size: few; V: TRBV27; D: NA; J: TRBJ2-7; DNA: TGTGCCAGCAGCACTCTCGGGGCGGACTACGAGCAGTACTTC; CDR3: CASSTLGADYEQYF
size: NA; V: TRBV29-1; D: NA; J: TRBJ2-1; DNA: TGCAGCGTTGACTTTACACGGGACCCCGGACGTTACAATGAGCAGTTCTTC; CDR3: CSVDFTRDPGRYNEQFF
size: NA; V: TRBV14; D: NA; J: TRBJ2-1; DNA: TGTGCCAGCAGCCAAGATCGAAAGCTCTACCGAATCAATGAGCAGTTCTTC; CDR3: CASSQDRKLYRINEQFF
size: few; V: TRBV12-3/TRBV12-4; D: NA; J: TRBJ2-1; DNA: TGTGCCAGCACCCCGTCCCAGGATGAGCAGTTCTTC; CDR3: CASTPSQDEQFF
size: few; V: TRBV7-9; D: NA; J: TRBJ2-2; DNA: TGTGCCAGCAGCTTAAACCCAAGGGCCAACACCGGGGAGCTGTTTTTT; CDR3: CASSLNPRANTGELFF
size: few; V: TRBV12-3/TRBV12-4; D: TRBD1; J: TRBJ2-5; DNA: TGTGCCAGCAGTTCCCGACAGGGAAGCGAGACCCAGTACTTC; CDR3: CASSSRQGSETQYF
size: NA; V: TRBV7-9; D: NA; J: TRBJ2-5; DNA: TGTGCCAGCAGCTTTCCTTTGGGCAGGGGGGACCAAGAGACCCAGTACTTC; CDR3: CASSFPLGRGDQETQYF
size: NA; V: TRBV10-2; D: TRBD1; J: TRBJ1-4; DNA: TGCGCCAGCAGCGACAGGGGGCTAAGTGAAAAACTGTTTTTT; CDR3: CASSDRGLSEKLFF
size: few; V: TRBV28; D: NA; J: TRBJ2-3; DNA: TGTGCCAGCAGTTTTAGTGGGATCGCAGATACGCAGTATTTT; CDR3: CASSFSGIADTQYF
size: few; V: TRBV4-1; D: NA; J: TRBJ2-2; DNA: TGCGCCAGCAGCCAAGATAATGCAGGGGGGGAGCTGTTTTTT; CDR3: CASSQDNAGGELFF
size: NA; V: TRBV15; D: NA; J: TRBJ1-2; DNA: TGTGCCACCAGCAGAGAAGCCAGTGCGGGCTCTGGCTACACCTTC; CDR3: CATSREASAGSGYTF
size: NA; V: TRBV4-1; D: NA; J: TRBJ2-3; DNA: TGCGCCAGCAGCCCCTATATGGGACTTCTCACAGATACGCAGTATTTT; CDR3: CASSPYMGLLTDTQYF
size: NA; V: TRBV4-1; D: NA; J: TRBJ2-1; DNA: TGCGCCAGCAGCCAAGTAATGAATGAGCAGTTCTTC; CDR3: CASSQVMNEQFF
size: few; V: TRBV14; D: NA; J: TRBJ2-5; DNA: TGTGCCAGCAGCCAAGGGGTGCGAAGGTGGGAGACCCAGTACTTC; CDR3: CASSQGVRRWETQYF
size: few; V: TRBV10-2; D: TRBD1; J: TRBJ2-5; DNA: TGCGCCAGCGCCCTGACAGGGGGTGTAAAGGAGACCCAGTACTTC; CDR3: CASALTGGVKETQYF
size: NA; V: TRBV10-2; D: NA; J: TRBJ2-1; DNA: TGCGCCAGCTCCGCCGGTGCGTCCGATGAGCAGTTCTTC; CDR3: CASSAGASDEQFF
size: many; V: TRBV4-1; D: TRBD2; J: TRBJ2-3; DNA: TGCGCCAGCAGCCAAGGACTAGCGTTTTCAGATACGCAGTATTTT; CDR3: CASSQGLAFSDTQYF
size: many; V: TRBV6-5; D: NA; J: TRBJ2-1; DNA: TGTGCCAGCAGTTACCCCGAGCAGTTCTTC; CDR3: CASSYPEQFF
size: few; V: TRBV5-5; D: TRBD2; J: TRBJ2-1; DNA: TGTGCCAGCAGCCACCGTGGACTAGCGGCGAACAATGAGCAGTTCTTC; CDR3: CASSHRGLAANNEQFF
size: many; V: TRBV4-1; D: NA; J: TRBJ2-7; DNA: TGCGCCAGCAGCCAGATGAACGAGCAGTACTTC; CDR3: CASSQMNEQYF
size: NA; V: TRBV28; D: NA; J: TRBJ2-2; DNA: TGTGCCAGCAGTTTGGATAGGGAAGTCGCCGGGGAGCTGTTTTTT; CDR3: CASSLDREVAGELFF
size: many; V: TRBV7-2; D: NA; J: TRBJ2-1; DNA: TGTGCCAGCAGCTTATTGGACATCGGTAATGAGCAGTTCTTC; CDR3: CASSLLDIGNEQFF
size: NA; V: TRBV3-1; D: TRBD2; J: TRBJ2-2; DNA: TGTGCCAGCAGCCAAGATCTCCTAGCGGGCTCCACCGGGGAGCTGTTTTTT; CDR3: CASSQDLLAGSTGELFF
size: few; V: TRBV4-2; D: TRBD1; J: TRBJ1-5; DNA: TGTGCCAGCAGCCAAGAGGGCGGACAGGCCGCCTATCAGCCCCAGCATTTT; CDR3: CASSQEGGQAAYQPQHF
size: many; V: TRBV7-9; D: NA; J: TRBJ2-7; DNA: TGTGCCAGCAGCTTAATTGGGGTTTCCGGACTATCCTACGAGCAGTACTTC; CDR3: CASSLIGVSGLSYEQYF
size: NA; V: TRBV7-6; D: TRBD2; J: TRBJ2-3; DNA: TGTGCCAGCAGCCTTGGCGGGGGTGACCCTAGCACAGATACGCAGTATTTT; CDR3: CASSLGGGDPSTDTQYF
size: many; V: TRBV29-1; D: TRBD1; J: TRBJ1-1; DNA: TGCAGCGTTGATCTGACAGGGGACACTGAAGCTTTCTTT; CDR3: CSVDLTGDTEAFF
size: NA; V: TRBV6-2/TRBV6-3; D: TRBD2; J: TRBJ2-2; DNA: TGTGCCAGCAGTTACCCTTCGGGTAGCGGGGGGACGGGTGAGAAGAACACCGGGGAGCTGTTTTTT; CDR3: CASSYPSGSGGTGEKNTGELFF
size: NA; V: TRBV9; D: NA; J: TRBJ2-7; DNA: TGTGCCAGCAGCGTAGGAGGAGGGGGCGAGCAGTACTTC; CDR3: CASSVGGGGEQYF
size: NA; V: TRBV12-5; D: NA; J: TRBJ2-7; DNA: TGTGCTAGTGGCACCGCCGGGACCGGCAATTACGAGCAGTACTTC; CDR3: CASGTAGTGNYEQYF
size: NA; V: TRBV20-1; D: NA; J: TRBJ1-1; DNA: TGCAGTGCTCTACAGGTTAATGAAGCTTTCTTT; CDR3: CSALQVNEAFF
size: NA; V: TRBV18; D: TRBD2; J: TRBJ2-3; DNA: TGTGCCAGCTCCCCTAGCGGGAGGGCCGTGGATACGCAGTATTTT; CDR3: CASSPSGRAVDTQYF
size: NA; V: TRBV7-9; D: TRBD2; J: TRBJ2-1; DNA: TGTGCCAGCAGCTTACAACTAGCGGGAGGACCTTACAATGAGCAGTTCTTC; CDR3: CASSLQLAGGPYNEQFF
size: NA; V: TRBV27; D: NA; J: TRBJ2-2; DNA: TGTGCCAGCAGCCTCGGGGCGGGGACCGGGGAGCTGTTTTTT; CDR3: CASSLGAGTGELFF
size: NA; V: TRBV27; D: NA; J: TRBJ2-7; DNA: TGTACCAGCAGTTATGGGACCCCCAGTTGGGAAGGCTACGAGCAGTACTTC; CDR3: CTSSYGTPSWEGYEQYF
size: many; V: TRBV11-2; D: TRBD1; J: TRBJ1-5; DNA: TGTGCCAGCAGCTTCGGACAGGGGAGAGGGGGCAATCAGCCCCAGCATTTT; CDR3: CASSFGQGRGGNQPQHF
size: few; V: TRBV27; D: NA; J: TRBJ2-7; DNA: TGTGCCAGCAGTTTATCGGGTCAAAACGAGCAGTACTTC; CDR3: CASSLSGQNEQYF